These T cell receptor beta chains were read from a single sample in a study of shared clonotypes between healthy human individuals. Assay used: immunoSEQ multiplex PCR; TCRdb lists only in-frame clones, some missing. The sample contains about 2.4 million clones, over 85% of which appear only once. Sequencing was done on a sample of naive CD4+ T cells from PBMCs. The receptors stem from a man younger than 35 in good health. Some clones in this sample may be carry-over from other donors' samples. The CDR3 runs from the conserved cysteine through the conserved F or W. D genes are given only for firm matches. Clone size is not always given. Where it is, it says once, few, many or a class for expanded clones.

d_gene: NA; j_gene: TRBJ1-4; v_gene: TRBV25-1; abundance: NA; CDR3aa: CASSAPGIREKLFF; CDR3nt: TGTGCCAGCAGTGCCCCGGGGATCCGCGAAAAACTGTTTTTT
d_gene: NA; j_gene: TRBJ1-5; v_gene: TRBV2; abundance: NA; CDR3aa: CASSAWSSNQPQHF; CDR3nt: TGTGCCAGCAGCGCCTGGAGCAGCAATCAGCCCCAGCATTTT
d_gene: TRBD1; j_gene: TRBJ2-7; v_gene: TRBV7-2; abundance: NA; CDR3aa: CASSPRRTGVYEQYF; CDR3nt: TGTGCCAGCAGCCCCCGTCGGACAGGGGTTTACGAGCAGTACTTC
d_gene: NA; j_gene: TRBJ1-2; v_gene: TRBV10-3; abundance: NA; CDR3aa: CANSSRTPVIRYGYTF; CDR3nt: TGTGCCAATAGTAGTAGGACTCCAGTAATTCGGTATGGCTACACCTTC
d_gene: NA; j_gene: TRBJ1-3; v_gene: TRBV28; abundance: NA; CDR3aa: CASSLSGARGNTIYF; CDR3nt: TGTGCCAGCAGTTTATCGGGGGCGAGAGGAAACACCATATATTTT
d_gene: NA; j_gene: TRBJ2-3; v_gene: TRBV11-2; abundance: NA; CDR3aa: CASSLGFGSPDTQYF; CDR3nt: TGTGCCAGCAGCTTAGGGTTCGGGTCCCCAGATACGCAGTATTTT
d_gene: TRBD1; j_gene: TRBJ2-5; v_gene: TRBV5-1; abundance: NA; CDR3aa: CASRLGQRETQYF; CDR3nt: TGCGCCAGCAGGCTGGGACAGAGAGAGACCCAGTACTTC
d_gene: NA; j_gene: TRBJ2-2; v_gene: TRBV29-1; abundance: once; CDR3aa: CSTSRSASRELFF; CDR3nt: TGCAGCACGTCCCGGTCCGCCTCTAGGGAGCTGTTTTTT
d_gene: NA; j_gene: TRBJ2-2; v_gene: TRBV2; abundance: NA; CDR3aa: CASSGRRGPESTGELFF; CDR3nt: TGTGCCAGCAGTGGACGGAGGGGGCCCGAGAGCACCGGGGAGCTGTTTTTT
d_gene: NA; j_gene: TRBJ2-7; v_gene: TRBV10-3; abundance: NA; CDR3aa: CAISVQGAYEQYF; CDR3nt: TGTGCCATCAGTGTACAGGGTGCCTACGAGCAGTACTTC
d_gene: TRBD2; j_gene: TRBJ2-1; v_gene: TRBV27; abundance: NA; CDR3aa: CASSLILAGEQFF; CDR3nt: TGTGCCAGCAGTTTAATATTAGCGGGAGAGCAGTTCTTC
d_gene: NA; j_gene: TRBJ1-4; v_gene: TRBV5-1; abundance: NA; CDR3aa: CASSLEGHEKLFF; CDR3nt: TGCGCCAGCAGCTTGGAAGGACATGAAAAACTGTTTTTT
d_gene: TRBD2; j_gene: TRBJ2-1; v_gene: TRBV5-1; abundance: NA; CDR3aa: CASSLVPGRADEQFF; CDR3nt: TGCGCCAGCAGCTTGGTTCCCGGGAGGGCCGATGAGCAGTTCTTC
d_gene: TRBD1; j_gene: TRBJ1-3; v_gene: TRBV7-9; abundance: NA; CDR3aa: CASSLARLQGATGGNTIYF; CDR3nt: TGTGCCAGCAGCTTAGCCCGACTACAGGGGGCTACAGGGGGAAACACCATATATTTT
d_gene: NA; j_gene: TRBJ2-3; v_gene: TRBV7-9; abundance: NA; CDR3aa: CASSSTRRSTDTQYF; CDR3nt: TGTGCCAGCAGCTCCACTAGGCGCAGCACAGATACGCAGTATTTT
d_gene: TRBD1; j_gene: TRBJ1-4; v_gene: TRBV29-1; abundance: NA; CDR3aa: CSALWTGGRYEKLFF; CDR3nt: TGCAGCGCCCTTTGGACAGGGGGCCGCTATGAAAAACTGTTTTTT
d_gene: NA; j_gene: TRBJ1-1; v_gene: TRBV18; abundance: NA; CDR3aa: CASSPQGMNTEAFF; CDR3nt: TGTGCCAGCTCACCACAGGGCATGAACACTGAAGCTTTCTTT
d_gene: NA; j_gene: TRBJ1-2; v_gene: TRBV2; abundance: NA; CDR3aa: CASSVQINYGYTF; CDR3nt: TGTGCCAGCAGTGTACAGATTAACTATGGCTACACCTTC
d_gene: NA; j_gene: TRBJ1-1; v_gene: TRBV9; abundance: NA; CDR3aa: CASRNTKGGDTEAFF; CDR3nt: TGTGCCAGCAGGAATACAAAGGGGGGGGACACTGAAGCTTTCTTT
d_gene: TRBD1; j_gene: TRBJ2-2; v_gene: TRBV11-2; abundance: NA; CDR3aa: CASSLVRGSTGELFF; CDR3nt: TGTGCCAGCAGCTTAGTCAGGGGGAGCACCGGGGAGCTGTTTTTT
d_gene: NA; j_gene: TRBJ2-3; v_gene: TRBV4-3; abundance: NA; CDR3aa: CASSQEFGVFTDTQYF; CDR3nt: TGCGCCAGCAGCCAAGAATTTGGGGTGTTCACAGATACGCAGTATTTT
d_gene: TRBD2; j_gene: TRBJ2-7; v_gene: TRBV5-8; abundance: once; CDR3aa: CASRRGEGISYEQYF; CDR3nt: TGTGCCAGCAGACGCGGGGAGGGGATTTCCTACGAGCAGTACTTC
d_gene: TRBD1; j_gene: TRBJ2-2; v_gene: TRBV19; abundance: NA; CDR3aa: CASRRTGSDTGELFF; CDR3nt: TGTGCCAGTAGAAGGACAGGGTCGGACACCGGGGAGCTGTTTTTT
d_gene: TRBD2; j_gene: TRBJ2-1; v_gene: TRBV7-9; abundance: NA; CDR3aa: CASSLLAGVDEQFF; CDR3nt: TGTGCCAGCAGCTTACTAGCGGGAGTCGATGAGCAGTTCTTC